A selection of T cell receptor beta chains follows, all from one sample in a study of shared clonotypes between healthy human individuals. Profiled with immunoSEQ multiplex PCR; TCRdb holds only in-frame clones, not every one. Of about 2.4 million clones listed, 93% are singletons. Sample: naive CD4+ T cells from PBMCs. The source is a man younger than 35 in good health. Some clones in this sample may be carry-over from other donors' samples. Each CDR3 is given with its conserved first and last residue. The D gene is left open where the match is weak. The size entry is marked missing in some rows and otherwise reads once, few, many or a size class.

d_gene	abundance	v_gene	j_gene	CDR3aa	CDR3nt
TRBD2	once	TRBV4-3	TRBJ2-1	CASSYQREAYNEQFF	TGCGCCAGCAGCTATCAGCGGGAGGCATACAATGAGCAGTTCTTC
TRBD2	-	TRBV7-2	TRBJ2-7	CASSPRLAGGGEQYF	TGTGCCAGCAGCCCCCGACTAGCGGGAGGAGGCGAGCAGTACTTC
-	-	TRBV2	TRBJ1-2	CASSYTPAGGYTF	TGTGCCAGCAGTTACACACCGGCGGGGGGCTACACCTTC
-	-	TRBV5-8	TRBJ2-3	CASSLGAYTQYF	TGTGCCAGCAGCTTGGGGGCGTATACGCAGTATTTT
TRBD2	once	TRBV27	TRBJ2-7	CASRELAGVYEQYF	TGTGCCAGCAGAGAACTAGCGGGAGTTTACGAGCAGTACTTC
TRBD1	once	TRBV6-1	TRBJ2-3	CASKPGLATGGYF	TGTGCCAGCAAACCTGGACTTGCCACAGGGGGGTATTTT
TRBD1	-	TRBV30	TRBJ2-5	CAWAAGTGKETQYF	TGTGCCTGGGCAGCCGGGACAGGTAAAGAGACCCAGTACTTC
TRBD1	-	TRBV4-1	TRBJ1-4	CASSQDGTANEKLFF	TGCGCCAGCAGCCAAGACGGGACAGCGAATGAAAAACTGTTTTTT
TRBD2	once	TRBV5-1	TRBJ2-1	CASSAASGNFYEQFF	TGCGCCAGCAGCGCCGCTAGCGGGAACTTCTATGAGCAGTTCTTC
-	-	TRBV5-1	TRBJ2-5	CASSLFYQETQYF	TGCGCCAGCAGCTTGTTTTATCAAGAGACCCAGTACTTC
-	few	TRBV29-1	TRBJ1-1	CSVWGSDTEAFF	TGCAGCGTCTGGGGATCGGACACTGAAGCTTTCTTT
TRBD2	-	TRBV5-8	TRBJ2-1	CASSAGTSVTEQFF	TGTGCCAGCAGCGCGGGGACTAGCGTTACTGAGCAGTTCTTC
TRBD1	-	TRBV6-1	TRBJ2-7	CASSEAGGRGRPYEQYF	TGTGCCAGCAGTGAAGCAGGGGGCAGGGGGCGTCCCTACGAGCAGTACTTC
-	-	TRBV10-3	TRBJ1-3	CAISQTGDTIYF	TGTGCCATCAGTCAGACCGGAGACACCATATATTTT
TRBD2	-	TRBV28	TRBJ2-4	CASSSGSGRALNIQYF	TGTGCCAGCAGTTCGGGGAGCGGGAGGGCCCTGAACATTCAGTACTTC
-	-	TRBV7-7	TRBJ2-1	CASSPNPISYNEQFF	TGTGCCAGCAGCCCAAATCCCATCTCCTACAATGAGCAGTTCTTC
-	-	TRBV7-2	TRBJ1-4	CASSPRATNEKLFF	TGTGCCAGCTCCCCGAGAGCCACTAATGAAAAACTGTTTTTT
TRBD2	-	TRBV7-6	TRBJ2-4	CASSLGGASGGAKNIQYF	TGTGCCAGCAGCTTAGGAGGGGCTAGCGGGGGTGCCAAAAACATTCAGTACTTC
TRBD1	-	TRBV5-4	TRBJ1-5	CASSSQGADQPQHF	TGTGCCAGCAGCTCCCAGGGGGCCGATCAGCCCCAGCATTTT
-	-	TRBV27	TRBJ2-4	CASSTLTLVAKNIQYF	TGTGCCAGCAGTACCCTTACCCTGGTAGCCAAAAACATTCAGTACTTC
TRBD1	-	TRBV30	TRBJ1-4	CAWSPGQTTNEKLFF	TGTGCCTGGTCACCGGGACAGACAACTAATGAAAAACTGTTTTTT
TRBD1	-	TRBV5-4	TRBJ2-5	CASSRLTGQETQYF	TGTGCCAGCAGCAGATTGACAGGGCAAGAGACCCAGTACTTC
-	once	TRBV18	TRBJ1-1	CASSPVIGGAGTEAFF	TGTGCCAGCTCACCGGTGATTGGGGGGGCAGGCACTGAAGCTTTCTTT
TRBD2	-	TRBV19	TRBJ2-3	CASSIGLAGSTDTQYF	TGTGCCAGTAGTATCGGGCTAGCGGGGAGCACAGATACGCAGTATTTT
-	-	TRBV28	TRBJ2-5	CARGSPWAYQETQYF	TGTGCCAGAGGGAGCCCCTGGGCGTACCAAGAGACCCAGTACTTC
TRBD1	-	TRBV28	TRBJ1-4	CASSSPDRAEKLFF	TGTGCCAGCAGTTCGCCTGACAGGGCCGAAAAACTGTTTTTT
-	-	TRBV29-1	TRBJ2-7	CSVEEYRNEQYF	TGCAGCGTTGAAGAGTATCGGAACGAGCAGTACTTC
-	-	TRBV9	TRBJ2-3	CASSEGLRDTQYF	TGTGCCAGCAGCGAGGGCCTTCGGGATACGCAGTATTTT
-	-	TRBV10-3	TRBJ1-3	CAISQTGSSGNTIYF	TGTGCCATCAGCCAGACGGGGAGCTCTGGAAACACCATATATTTT
TRBD1	-	TRBV5-3	TRBJ2-1	CARSLGRQGALNEQFF	TGTGCCAGAAGCTTGGGGAGGCAGGGGGCGTTGAATGAGCAGTTCTTC
-	once	TRBV11-2	TRBJ2-5	CASSSRVETQYF	TGTGCCAGCAGCTCCCGGGTGGAGACCCAGTACTTC
TRBD2	once	TRBV7-9	TRBJ2-7	CASSSINGRGIYEQYF	TGTGCCAGCAGCTCTATCAACGGGAGGGGGATCTACGAGCAGTACTTC
-	once	TRBV4-2	TRBJ2-7	CASSQGRGPTYEQYF	TGTGCCAGCAGCCAAGGTCGCGGCCCGACCTACGAGCAGTACTTC
-	-	TRBV5-1	TRBJ1-1	CASSMTVRNTEAFF	TGCGCCAGCAGCATGACAGTCCGGAACACTGAAGCTTTCTTT
TRBD1	-	TRBV7-3	TRBJ2-1	CASSLSTGEAYNEQFF	TGTGCCAGCAGCTTATCTACAGGGGAAGCCTACAATGAGCAGTTCTTC
-	-	TRBV28	TRBJ2-5	CANGAGEPQYF	TGTGCCAACGGGGCGGGCGAGCCCCAGTACTTC
TRBD1	few	TRBV7-3	TRBJ1-5	CASSLRTGGCNQPQHF	TGTGCCAGCAGCTTACGGACAGGGGGCTGCAATCAGCCCCAGCATTTT
TRBD2	-	TRBV19	TRBJ2-1	CASSLSLLAGPNNEQFF	TGTGCCAGTAGCCTGAGCCTTTTAGCGGGACCCAACAATGAGCAGTTCTTC
-	-	TRBV12-5	TRBJ2-1	CASGDQSGLYNEQFF	TGTGCTAGTGGGGACCAGAGCGGCCTATACAATGAGCAGTTCTTC
-	-	TRBV29-1	TRBJ2-5	CSFGHLQETQYF	TGCAGCTTCGGACACCTCCAAGAGACCCAGTACTTC
TRBD2	-	TRBV28	TRBJ2-5	CASSYLRGEREGQETQYF	TGTGCCAGCAGTTACCTCCGGGGTGAGCGGGAGGGCCAAGAGACCCAGTACTTC
TRBD1	-	TRBV11-2	TRBJ1-2	CASSSRGGAGYGYTF	TGTGCCAGCAGCAGTCGAGGGGGCGCGGGGTATGGCTACACCTTC
TRBD1	-	TRBV28	TRBJ2-7	CASSKTGNYEQYF	TGTGCCAGCAGTAAGACAGGGAACTACGAGCAGTACTTC
TRBD2	-	TRBV9	TRBJ2-5	CASSVLGTTGETQYF	TGTGCCAGCAGCGTCCTCGGGACTACGGGAGAGACCCAGTACTTC
-	-	TRBV18	TRBJ1-1	CASSPTDGEKAFF	TGTGCCAGCTCACCTACGGACGGCGAAAAAGCTTTCTTT
-	-	TRBV5-6	TRBJ2-2	CASTTWGSGSTGELFF	TGTGCCAGCACCACCTGGGGTAGCGGCTCCACCGGGGAGCTGTTTTTT
-	-	TRBV28	TRBJ2-7	CASRNLPGLTYEQYF	TGTGCCAGCAGGAACCTTCCGGGACTTACCTACGAGCAGTACTTC
-	once	TRBV29-1	TRBJ2-5	CSFGGARPETQYF	TGCAGCTTTGGGGGGGCGCGTCCAGAGACCCAGTACTTC
-	-	TRBV5-4	TRBJ2-3	CASSLQGPTDTQYF	TGTGCCAGCAGCTTGCAAGGACCCACAGATACGCAGTATTTT
-	-	TRBV7-8	TRBJ1-2	CASSLGGGASTGYTF	TGTGCCAGCAGCTTAGGTGGGGGGGCTAGTACCGGCTACACCTTC
TRBD2	-	TRBV5-1	TRBJ2-1	CASSAPGLSSYNEQFF	TGCGCCAGCAGCGCACCGGGACTAAGCTCCTACAATGAGCAGTTCTTC